This is a list of T cell receptor beta chains from one sample in a study of cytomegalovirus exposure and HLA in healthy donors. Here immunoSEQ multiplex PCR was the method, and the copy in TCRdb shows in-frame clones only, minus some. The sample lists around 150,000 clones; 84% were seen once. Sequenced material: PBMCs. Receptor source: a man aged 30-40 years in good health and CMV-seropositive. The CDR3 runs from the conserved cysteine through the conserved F or W. D genes are given only for firm matches. Expanded clones get a size class; other rows say once, few or many, or leave the size out.

v_gene: TRBV6-4; j_gene: TRBJ2-2; d_gene: -; abundance: -; CDR3nt: TGTGCCAGCACCCTGGGGGGAGCGGGCGCCGGGGAGCTGTTTTTT; CDR3aa: CASTLGGAGAGELFF
v_gene: TRBV7-9; j_gene: TRBJ2-3; d_gene: -; abundance: -; CDR3nt: TGTGCCAGCAGCTCCTTGAGGGGGAAGGGAGATACGCAGTATTTT; CDR3aa: CASSSLRGKGDTQYF
v_gene: TRBV27; j_gene: TRBJ2-2; d_gene: TRBD2; abundance: -; CDR3nt: TGTGCCAGCAGTTTGGGCGGGGGGGCAGGTATTGGCGGGGAGCTGTTTTTT; CDR3aa: CASSLGGGAGIGGELFF
v_gene: TRBV28; j_gene: TRBJ1-2; d_gene: -; abundance: -; CDR3nt: TGTGCCAGCGCTGAGGTCCGCTATGGCTACACCTTC; CDR3aa: CASAEVRYGYTF
v_gene: TRBV28; j_gene: TRBJ2-1; d_gene: -; abundance: -; CDR3nt: TGTGCCAGCAGTTTGTTCAGGGCCGGGAATGAGCAGTTCTTC; CDR3aa: CASSLFRAGNEQFF
v_gene: TRBV10-3; j_gene: TRBJ1-5; d_gene: TRBD1; abundance: -; CDR3nt: TGTGCCATCAGAGACAGGGTAAGTCAGCCCCAGCATTTT; CDR3aa: CAIRDRVSQPQHF
v_gene: TRBV2; j_gene: TRBJ1-4; d_gene: TRBD1; abundance: -; CDR3nt: TGTGCCAGCAGTGATCGACAGGGGGATGGAGAAAAACTGTTTTTT; CDR3aa: CASSDRQGDGEKLFF
v_gene: TRBV2; j_gene: TRBJ2-4; d_gene: -; abundance: -; CDR3nt: TGTGCCAGCTCACGAGAAGGACTTACCAGAGCCAAAAACATTCAGTACTTC; CDR3aa: CASSREGLTRAKNIQYF
v_gene: TRBV27; j_gene: TRBJ1-1; d_gene: -; abundance: -; CDR3nt: TGTGCCAGCAGTTTGGGGGGGGGTCCCACTGAAGCTTTCTTT; CDR3aa: CASSLGGGPTEAFF
v_gene: TRBV10-2; j_gene: TRBJ2-1; d_gene: TRBD2; abundance: once; CDR3nt: TGCGCCAGCAGAAGGACTAGCGATTACAATGAGCAGTTCTTC; CDR3aa: CASRRTSDYNEQFF
v_gene: TRBV28; j_gene: TRBJ1-1; d_gene: TRBD1; abundance: -; CDR3nt: TGTGCCAGCAGTTCTCAAAGTACAGGGGACACTGAAGCTTTCTTT; CDR3aa: CASSSQSTGDTEAFF
v_gene: TRBV28; j_gene: TRBJ2-1; d_gene: -; abundance: -; CDR3nt: TGTGCCAGCAGTTTAGGGCTAGAGCAGTTCTTC; CDR3aa: CASSLGLEQFF
v_gene: TRBV19; j_gene: TRBJ2-5; d_gene: -; abundance: -; CDR3nt: TGTGCCAGTAGTATAGCCAGGGGTTTCGGAGAGACCCAGTACTTC; CDR3aa: CASSIARGFGETQYF
v_gene: TRBV2; j_gene: TRBJ1-5; d_gene: -; abundance: -; CDR3nt: TGTGCCAGCAGTGAGGCAGATAGCAATCAGCCCCAGCATTTT; CDR3aa: CASSEADSNQPQHF
v_gene: TRBV7-2; j_gene: TRBJ1-5; d_gene: TRBD1; abundance: -; CDR3nt: TGTGCCAGCAGCTTAGCAGTGGGACAGGGAAATCAGCCCCAGCATTTT; CDR3aa: CASSLAVGQGNQPQHF
v_gene: TRBV6-1; j_gene: TRBJ1-4; d_gene: -; abundance: -; CDR3nt: TGTGCCAGCAGGAGGAACAGCCGTGGAGGAAAACTGTTTTTT; CDR3aa: CASRRNSRGGKLFF
v_gene: TRBV29-1; j_gene: TRBJ2-1; d_gene: -; abundance: few; CDR3nt: TGCAGCGTTCGGGGGACTGGTTCCTACAATGAGCAGTTCTTC; CDR3aa: CSVRGTGSYNEQFF